These 21 T cell receptor beta chains were sequenced from one sample in a study of cytomegalovirus exposure and HLA in healthy donors. The study ran its PCR with 60 Vbeta and 13 Jbeta primers. TCRdb keeps only in-frame clones here, not all; method: immunoSEQ multiplex PCR. The repertoire consists of some 180,000 clones, with roughly 80% occurring once and the leading ten covering nearly 3%. Sequencing used PBMCs. The receptors were sampled from a woman aged 25 to 45 in good health and CMV-seronegative.

Only one count was recorded for this clone. The chain couples TRBV6-1 to TRBJ2-4; D ambiguous. The germline CDR1 and CDR2 sequences are MNHNS and SASEGT. Trimming left V 2 bases short and J 11 bases short, with 10 bases between. The CDR3 spans 12 residues. The CDR3 sequence: CASSEWPWLQYF. As DNA, the CDR3 is TGTGCCAGCAGTGAATGGCCCTGGCTTCAGTACTTC.

The J gene is TRBJ2-3, the V gene TRBV5-1; TRBD2 aligns across 8 bases. The CDR3 sequence is 16 residues long. V was pared by 0 bases and J by 2 bases, with 5 bases of the junction left unmatched. CDR1 and CDR2 from the germline V gene are SGHRS and YFSETQ. DNA of the CDR3: TGCGCCAGCAGCTTGGCGGCTAGCGGGCACACAGATACGCAGTATTTT. Amino acid sequence: CASSLAASGHTDTQYF.

This chain links TRBV28 with TRBJ2-3, with D perhaps matching TRBD2 (5 bases). The V and J ends lost 4 bases and 3 bases respectively, with 23 bases between them. Germline CDR1 is MDHEN and CDR2 is SYDVKM. The CDR3 spans 18 residues. CDR3 DNA: TGTGCCAGCAGTTCCCCATCCGGGCCCTCTAGCCTTACAGATACGCAGTATTTT. Amino acid sequence: CASSSPSGPSSLTDTQYF.

The genes are TRBV21-1 and TRBJ1-2; the D segment call TRBD1 is taken from the table without a DNA check. TRBV21-1 is a listed pseudogene. CDR3 length: 16 residues. The CDR3 spells CASSNPGQILNYGYTF. In DNA form, the CDR3 reads TGTGCCAGCAGCAACCCTGGACAGATACTTAACTATGGCTACACCTTC.

This chain uses TRBV30 with TRBJ2-2; 7 nucleotides match TRBD2. CDR3 length equals 15 residues. V shed 0 bases, J shed 6 bases, and the junction held 7 bases outside the gene matches. Germline assignment: CDR1 GTSNPN and CDR2 SVGIG (reference sequence). CDR3 protein: CAWSVLAEVAGELFF. The CDR3 nucleotides are TGTGCCTGGAGTGTTCTAGCGGAAGTAGCCGGGGAGCTGTTTTTT.

Notes on this clone: Mismatch with germline at one junction end may stem from a read error. CDR3 sequence: CASSLSLVPLEPYF. CDR3 sequence (DNA): TGTGCCAGCAGTTTAAGTCTAGTCCCTCTCGAGCCGTACTTC. This rearrangement joins TRBV27 to TRBJ2-7; D ambiguous. Germline V gene sequence: CDR1 MNHEY, CDR2 SMNVEV (reference sequence). The CDR3 sequence is 14 residues long.

J is TRBJ2-1 and V is TRBV29-1, with 12 bases that match TRBD2. J lost 10 bases, V lost 3 bases, and 16 bases had no gene match. The CDR3 extends over 17 amino acids. In germline, CDR1 is SQVTM, CDR2 ANQGSEA. The chain's CDR3 is CSVDGLAGGPNSGEQFF. The DNA for the CDR3 is TGCAGCGTTGACGGTCTAGCGGGAGGGCCCAATTCAGGGGAGCAGTTCTTC.

The V and J genes are TRBV19 and TRBJ1-2; 8 nucleotides agree with TRBD1. CDR3 size: 15 residues. The germline V gene has CDR1 LNHDA and CDR2 SQIVND (reference sequence). The V gene end was trimmed by 11 bases and the J gene end by 3 bases; junction bases not matched to a gene: 14. The DNA for the CDR3 is TGTGCCCTCCCCCCAGGGGGCGCGCAGGACTATGGCTACACCTTC. Amino acid sequence: CALPPGGAQDYGYTF.

The chain employs TRBV4-1 and TRBJ2-7; possibly TRBD1 for D (6 bases). The CDR3 runs 15 residues. Germline lookup yields CDR1 MGHRA and CDR2 YSYEKL. V lost 2 bases, J lost 5 bases, and 16 bases lay in between. The DNA for the CDR3 is TGCGCCAGCAGCCAAAGCCCAGGGGATCGAGACGAGCAGTACTTC. The encoded protein is CASSQSPGDRDEQYF.

The chain uses TRBV15 and TRBJ1-1; possible D gene TRBD1, 6 bases. The germline gives CDR1 LNHNV, CDR2 YYDKDF (reference sequence). This CDR3 comprises 14 residues. V lost 1 base to trimming and J lost 8 bases, with 14 bases between them. CDR3 loop: CATSRGWTASEAFF. CDR3 DNA sequence: TGTGCCACCAGCAGAGGTTGGACAGCCAGCGAAGCTTTCTTT.

The rearrangement uses TRBV7-2 and TRBJ1-2, with 8 nucleotides matching TRBD1. Trimming took 1 base from V and 5 from J; bases not matched to a gene: 3. This CDR3 region has 14 residues. The germline CDR1 and CDR2 sequences are SGHTA and FQGNSA. The CDR3 is CASSLGTGMYGYTF. The CDR3 DNA sequence: TGTGCCAGCAGCTTAGGGACAGGGATGTATGGCTACACCTTC.

The chain links TRBV5-1 to TRBJ2-5; 11 bases line up with TRBD1. The end of the DNA aligns better with TRBJ2-7, so the J call may be wrong. The CDR3 extends over 17 amino acids. The germline CDR1 and CDR2 sequences are SGHRS and YFSETQ. This CDR3 is CASSWTGGRDLLREQYF. The CDR3, as DNA: TGCGCCAGCAGTTGGACAGGGGGCCGGGACCTCTTACGCGAGCAGTACTTC.

As regards this clone: An end of the junction differs from the germline gene, which may be a read error. The chain is built from TRBV27 and TRBJ2-1; 7 nucleotides align to TRBD1. The CDR3 totals 18 residues. Germline CDR1 MNHEY, CDR2 SMNVEV (reference sequence). CDR3 sequence reads: CAGSPSPVGGASYNEQFF. In DNA, the CDR3 is TGTGCCGGCAGTCCCTCCCCCGTAGGGGGCGCCTCCTACAATGAGCAGTTCTTC.

As to this clone: Different DNA sequences within this sample yield the same CDR3. V and J are TRBV5-1 and TRBJ2-5; D possibly corresponds to TRBD2 (6 bases). Trimming shortened V by 0 bases and J by 3 bases, and 6 bases separated the two germline ends. In germline, CDR1 is SGHRS, CDR2 YFSETQ. The CDR3 loop spans 13 amino acids. Written as DNA, the CDR3 is TGCGCCAGCAGCTTGGGGGGGGAAGAGACCCAGTACTTC. This gives the protein CASSLGGEETQYF.

The rearrangement links TRBV6-1 to TRBJ1-2; possible D gene TRBD1, 5 bases. Germline V gene sequence: CDR1 MNHNS, CDR2 SASEGT. Trimming took 0 bases from V and 5 from J, leaving 16 bases between them. The CDR3 is made up of 16 amino acids. CDR3 protein: CASSEAIRGGAYGYTF. The CDR3 DNA follows: TGTGCCAGCAGTGAAGCAATCCGGGGAGGGGCGTATGGCTACACCTTC.

V gene TRBV4-1 combines with J gene TRBJ1-2, with D hard to call. Trimming stripped 0 bases from V and 7 bases from J, with 12 bases between. The CDR3 length is 14 residues. CDR1 and CDR2 from the germline V gene are MGHRA and YSYEKL. CDR3 amino acids: CASSQDRWSPGYTF. CDR3 DNA sequence: TGCGCCAGCAGCCAAGATAGATGGAGTCCTGGCTACACCTTC.

This clone has just one count. V gene TRBV7-3 combines with J gene TRBJ2-1; 9 bases are a match to TRBD2. Germline lookup yields CDR1 SGHTA and CDR2 FQGTGA. This CDR3 has 18 amino acids. J gave up 1 base and V 0 bases, and 7 bases lay outside the gene matches. The CDR3 DNA sequence: TGTGCCAGCAGCTTAACAGGGCTAGCGGGGATGTCCTACAATGAGCAGTTCTTC. It translates to CASSLTGLAGMSYNEQFF.

V is TRBV9 and J is TRBJ2-1; 12 positions agree with TRBD2. The germline CDR1 and CDR2 sequences are SGDLS and YYNGEE. This CDR3 spans 15 amino acids. The V and J ends lost 2 bases and 7 bases, in that order; junction bases with no gene match: 4. The CDR3 sequence: CASSVTSGSGNEQFF. CDR3 sequence (DNA): TGTGCCAGCAGCGTGACTAGCGGGAGCGGTAATGAGCAGTTCTTC.

The chain employs TRBV13 and TRBJ2-7, with 9 bases identical to TRBD2. Trimming cost V 5 bases and J 1 base; bases outside gene matches: 3. The CDR3 sequence is 14 residues long. Germline V CDR1 and CDR2: PRHDT, FYEKMQ (reference sequence). The CDR3 DNA follows: TGTGCCAGCAGCCCGGGACTAGCATCCTACGAGCAGTACTTC. Translation gives CASSPGLASYEQYF.

The rearrangement joins TRBV5-1 to TRBJ2-3; 9 bases line up with TRBD2. From germline, CDR1 is SGHRS and CDR2 YFSETQ. The CDR3 has 15 residues. After removal of 3 bases from V and 6 bases from J, the junction contained 8 bases not matched to a gene. The CDR3 is CASSYYGGLADTQYF. The CDR3 nucleotides read TGCGCCAGCAGCTACTACGGAGGACTAGCGGATACGCAGTATTTT. Together with reference TRBV5-1 and TRBJ2-3, the CDR3 gives the full variable domain: KAGVTQTPRYLIKTRGQQVTLSCSPISGHRSVSWYQQTPGQGLQFLFEYFSETQRNKGNFPGRFSGRQFSNSRSEMNVSTLELGDSALYLCASSYYGGLADTQYFGPGTRLTVL.

The chain joins TRBV5-6 to TRBJ2-3; perhaps TRBD1 as D (5 bases). V lost 7 bases, J lost 4 bases, and 10 bases lay in between. CDR1 is SGHDT and CDR2 is YYEEEE in the germline V gene. The CDR3 covers 12 residues. CDR3 nucleotide sequence: TGTGCCAGCTGGGGCGACCCAGATACGCAGTATTTT. Translated, it gives CASWGDPDTQYF.